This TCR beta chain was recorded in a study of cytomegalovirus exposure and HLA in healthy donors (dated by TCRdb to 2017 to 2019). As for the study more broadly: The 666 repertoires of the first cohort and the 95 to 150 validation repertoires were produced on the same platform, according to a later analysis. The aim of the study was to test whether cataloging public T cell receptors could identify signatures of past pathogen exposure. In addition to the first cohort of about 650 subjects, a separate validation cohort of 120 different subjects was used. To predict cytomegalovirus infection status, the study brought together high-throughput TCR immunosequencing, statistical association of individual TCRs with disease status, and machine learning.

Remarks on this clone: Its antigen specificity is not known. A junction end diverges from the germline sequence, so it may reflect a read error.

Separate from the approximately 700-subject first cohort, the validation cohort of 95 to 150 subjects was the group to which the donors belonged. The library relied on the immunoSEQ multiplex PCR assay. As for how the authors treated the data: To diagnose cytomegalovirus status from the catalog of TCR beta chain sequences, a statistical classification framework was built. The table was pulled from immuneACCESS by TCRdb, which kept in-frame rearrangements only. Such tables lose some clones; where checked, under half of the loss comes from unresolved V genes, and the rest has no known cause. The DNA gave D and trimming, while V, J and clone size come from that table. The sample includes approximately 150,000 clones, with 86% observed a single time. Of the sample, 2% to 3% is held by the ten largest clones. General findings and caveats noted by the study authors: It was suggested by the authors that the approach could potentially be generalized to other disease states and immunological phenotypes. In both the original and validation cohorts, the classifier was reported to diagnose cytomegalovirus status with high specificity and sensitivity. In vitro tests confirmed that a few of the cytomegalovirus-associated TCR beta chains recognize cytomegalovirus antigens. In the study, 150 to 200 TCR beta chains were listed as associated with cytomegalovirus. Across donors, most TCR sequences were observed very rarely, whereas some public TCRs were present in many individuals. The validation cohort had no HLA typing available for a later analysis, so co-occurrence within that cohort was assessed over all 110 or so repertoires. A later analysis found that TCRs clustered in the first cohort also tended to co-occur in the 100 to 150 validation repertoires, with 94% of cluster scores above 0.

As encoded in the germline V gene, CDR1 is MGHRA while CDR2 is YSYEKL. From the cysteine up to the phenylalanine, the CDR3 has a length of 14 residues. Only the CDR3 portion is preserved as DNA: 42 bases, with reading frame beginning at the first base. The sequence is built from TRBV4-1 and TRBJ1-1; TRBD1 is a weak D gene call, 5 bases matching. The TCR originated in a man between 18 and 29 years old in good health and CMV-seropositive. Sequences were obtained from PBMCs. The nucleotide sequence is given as TGTGCCAGCAGCCCGCCCGGGGGAAACACTGAAGCTTTCTTT. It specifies CASSPPGGNTEAFF.